This entry lists 8 T cell receptor beta chains sequenced from one sample in a study of T cells in Graves' hyperthyroidism and ophthalmopathy. Template material for amplifying TCR beta CDR3 regions consisted of RNA transcripts. First-round RT-PCR with HTBI primers amplified the TCR CDR3 region. TCRdb reprocessed the multiplex PCR reads with MiXCR, giving one entry per CDR3 protein. The sample records approximately 360,000 distinct CDR3 sequences, more than 15% being singletons. Input material: blood. All receptors derive from a woman under 30 with Graves' hyperthyroidism that later progressed to Graves' ophthalmopathy.

A word on this clonotype: This sequence may be a read error, since a much larger clone differs from it by one base. The chain has TRBV7-2 and TRBJ1-2; D gene ambiguous. The CDR3 covers 15 residues. The V and J ends lost 5 bases and 1 base respectively, with 14 bases between them. CDR1 and CDR2 (germline): SGHTA, FQGNSA. Written as DNA, the CDR3 is TGTACCAGCAGCCCCCCCATCCCGCTTAACTATGGCTACACCTTC. This encodes CTSSPPIPLNYGYTF.

This clonotype was observed many times. The V gene is TRBV7-2, the J gene TRBJ2-3, with 9 bases identical to TRBD1. The J segment lost 4 bases and the V segment lost 1 base, leaving 9 bases of the junction unmatched. CDR3 length equals 17 residues. Germline values: CDR1 SGHTA, CDR2 FQGNSA. CDR3 coding DNA: TGTGCCAGCAGCTTAGTTCTGTCGGGGACAGGGTCAGATACGCAGTATTTT. It codes for CASSLVLSGTGSDTQYF.

The rearrangement links TRBV6-1 to TRBJ2-7; possibly TRBD1 for D (6 bases). The CDR3 extends over 13 amino acids. Per the germline V gene, CDR1 is MNHNS and CDR2 is SASEGT. The V end was cut by 6 bases, the J end by 6 bases, with 15 bases between. The chain's CDR3 is CASSPKGVGEQYF. The CDR3 DNA reads TGTGCCAGCAGCCCGAAGGGGGTGGGCGAGCAGTACTTC.

V usage is TRBV18 and J usage is TRBJ1-3; D is unresolved. The CDR3 is 15 residues long. Germline V lookup: CDR1 KGHSH, CDR2 LQKENI. Trimming took 6 bases from V and 0 from J, leaving 12 bases between them. CDR3 sequence reads: CASSGSGFSGNTIYF. CDR3 coding DNA: TGTGCCAGCTCCGGCTCTGGTTTCTCTGGAAACACCATATATTTT.

In its sample, this clonotype was seen once. The chain joins TRBV5-8 to TRBJ2-6; TRBD1 or TRBD2 may be the D gene (6 bases each). The V gene lost 6 bases and the J gene lost 4 bases, with 17 bases spanning the gap. This CDR3 contains 16 residues. Germline values: CDR1 SGHTS, CDR2 YDEGEE. The CDR3 bases are TGTGCCAGCACCTCCGTCCGGGGGCTGGGGGCCAACGTCCTGACTTTC. It encodes CASTSVRGLGANVLTF.

CDR3 coding DNA: TGTGCCAGCAGCCAAGATTTTAACATCGGGGTAGCTTTCTTT. This translates into CASSQDFNIGVAFF. This chain connects TRBV4-2 to TRBJ1-1; D not certain. Trimming shortened V by 0 bases and J by 10 bases, and 15 bases separated the two germline ends. CDR1 and CDR2 (germline): LGHNA, YNFKEQ. The CDR3 covers 14 residues.

This clonotype was detected many times. The chain couples TRBV6-1 to TRBJ2-1, with D unresolved. Germline-derived CDR1 and CDR2 are MNHNS and SASEGT. This CDR3 has 13 residues. V was clipped by 3 bases and J by 7 bases, with 10 bases between them. CDR3 sequence reads: CASSDPGSNEQFF. The DNA of the CDR3 is TGTGCCAGCAGTGATCCCGGCTCAAATGAGCAGTTCTTC.

Ten or more counts support this clonotype. The V and J genes are TRBV15 and TRBJ2-7; 11 bases line up with TRBD2. V was clipped by 3 bases and J by 4 bases; unmatched bases: 5. There are 15 residues in the CDR3. Germline V gives CDR1 LNHNV, CDR2 YYDKDF (reference sequence). The CDR3 sequence is CATSRTSGTRYEQYF. In DNA form, the CDR3 reads TGTGCCACCAGCAGGACTAGCGGGACTAGGTACGAGCAGTACTTC.